This T cell receptor (beta chain) was profiled in a study of T cell responses to AZD1222 COVID-19 vaccine. Notes on this clone: Its target is not known.

CDR3 size: 13 residues. CDR1 GTSNPN and CDR2 SVGIG come from the germline V gene (reference sequence). Trimming stripped 4 bases from V and 7 bases from J, with 14 bases between. Assay used: immunoSEQ multiplex PCR; TCRdb lists only in-frame clones, some missing. The repertoire holds 90,000 to 95,000 clones, with roughly nine tenths as singletons. The study's findings and limits: When two AZD1222 doses had been given, Spike-specific TCR breadth and depth rose. Regions 160-218 and 743-854 held dominance among vaccine-associated CD4 TCRs, which spanned spike. Donors in the cohort were predominantly white British and more often female, and clonal diversity was possibly underestimated.

The chain combines TRBV30 with TRBJ1-5; possible D gene TRBD1, 6 bases. The sequence was obtained from an adult in good health. Source: peripheral blood, taken on day 0 of AZD1222 vaccination. CDR3 region: CAWTPGHPQPQHF. CDR3 coding DNA: TGTGCCTGGACTCCGGGACATCCCCAGCCCCAGCATTTT. The whole variable domain, filled in from reference TRBV30 and TRBJ1-5, reads SQTIHQWPATLVQPVGSPLSLECTVEGTSNPNLYWYRQAAGRGLQLLFYSVGIGQISSEVPQNLSASRPQDRQFILSSKKLLLSDSGFYLCAWTPGHPQPQHFGDGTRLSIL.